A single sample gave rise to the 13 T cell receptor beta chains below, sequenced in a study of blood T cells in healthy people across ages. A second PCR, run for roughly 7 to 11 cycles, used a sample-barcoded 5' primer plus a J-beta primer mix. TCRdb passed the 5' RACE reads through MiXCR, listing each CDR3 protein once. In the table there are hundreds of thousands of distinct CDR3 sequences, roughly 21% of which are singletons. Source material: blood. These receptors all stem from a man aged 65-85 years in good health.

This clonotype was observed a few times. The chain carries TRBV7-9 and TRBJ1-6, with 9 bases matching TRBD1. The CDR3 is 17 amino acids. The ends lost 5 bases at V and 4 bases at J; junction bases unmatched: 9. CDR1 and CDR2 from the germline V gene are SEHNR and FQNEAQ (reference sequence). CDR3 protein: CASSQAPGQGYNSPLHF. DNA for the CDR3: TGTGCCAGCAGCCAAGCCCCGGGACAGGGTTATAATTCACCCCTCCACTTT.

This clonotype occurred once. CDR3 sequence reads: CASSQGTSGNSYNEQFF. The CDR3 DNA follows: TGTGCCAGCAGCCAAGGGACTAGCGGAAACTCCTACAATGAGCAGTTCTTC. This sequence joins TRBV3-1 and TRBJ2-1, with TRBD2 matching over 10 bases. J was trimmed by 0 bases and V by 1 base; bases with no gene match: 3. Germline V CDR1 and CDR2: LGHDT, YNNKEL (reference sequence). This CDR3 comprises 17 residues.

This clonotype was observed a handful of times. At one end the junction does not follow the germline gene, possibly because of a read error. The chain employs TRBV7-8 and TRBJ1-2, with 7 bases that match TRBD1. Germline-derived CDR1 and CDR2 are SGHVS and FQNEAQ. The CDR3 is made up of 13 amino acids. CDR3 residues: CASSLEYGQVLSF. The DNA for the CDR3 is TGTGCCAGCAGCTTAGAATATGGACAGGTCCTCTCCTTC.

The CDR3 spells CASSQVVGAGETQYF. DNA for the CDR3: TGTGCCAGCAGCCAAGTAGTAGGGGCGGGGGAGACCCAGTACTTC. The chain couples TRBV4-2 to TRBJ2-5; D is possibly TRBD2 (6 bases). Germline V lookup: CDR1 LGHNA, CDR2 YNFKEQ. The CDR3 is made up of 15 amino acids. Trimming cost V 1 base and J 5 bases, with 14 bases left between them.

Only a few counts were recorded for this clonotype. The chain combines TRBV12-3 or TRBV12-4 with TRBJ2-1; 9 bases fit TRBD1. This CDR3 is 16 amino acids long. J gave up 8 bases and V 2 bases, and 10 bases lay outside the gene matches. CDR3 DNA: TGTGCCAGCAGTTTAATAGGACAGGGGTCGTCGGATGAGCAGTTCTTC. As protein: CASSLIGQGSSDEQFF.

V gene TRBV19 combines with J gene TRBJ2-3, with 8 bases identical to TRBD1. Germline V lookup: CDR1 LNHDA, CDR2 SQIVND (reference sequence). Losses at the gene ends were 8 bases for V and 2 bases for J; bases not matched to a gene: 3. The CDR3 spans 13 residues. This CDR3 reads CASRQGNTDTQYF. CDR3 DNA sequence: TGTGCCAGTCGACAGGGGAACACAGATACGCAGTATTTT.

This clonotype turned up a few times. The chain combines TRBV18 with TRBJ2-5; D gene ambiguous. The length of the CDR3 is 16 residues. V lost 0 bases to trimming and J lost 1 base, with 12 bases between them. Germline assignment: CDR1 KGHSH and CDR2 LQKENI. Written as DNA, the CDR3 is TGTGCCAGCTCACCACCGAACAAAGCTCTCCAAGAGACCCAGTACTTC. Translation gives CASSPPNKALQETQYF.

CDR3 in amino acids: CASSLVTPISGNTIYF. The CDR3 coding sequence is TGTGCCAGCAGTTTAGTCACCCCAATCTCTGGAAACACCATATATTTT. V and J are TRBV12-3 or TRBV12-4 and TRBJ1-3; D not resolved. CDR3 size: 16 residues. Trimming removed 1 base from V and 0 bases from J, with 10 bases in between.

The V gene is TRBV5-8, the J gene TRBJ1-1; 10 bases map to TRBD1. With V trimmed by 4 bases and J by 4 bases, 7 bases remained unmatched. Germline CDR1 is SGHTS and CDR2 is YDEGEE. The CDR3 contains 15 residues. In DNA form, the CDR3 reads TGTGCCAGCAGCAGACGACAGGGGGCGGGCACTGAAGCTTTCTTT. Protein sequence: CASSRRQGAGTEAFF. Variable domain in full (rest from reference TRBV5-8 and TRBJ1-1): EAGVTQSPTHLIKTRGQQATLRCSPISGHTSVYWYQQALGLGLQFLLWYDEGEERNRGNFPPRFSGRQFPNYSSELNVNALELEDSALYLCASSRRQGAGTEAFFGQGTRLTVV.

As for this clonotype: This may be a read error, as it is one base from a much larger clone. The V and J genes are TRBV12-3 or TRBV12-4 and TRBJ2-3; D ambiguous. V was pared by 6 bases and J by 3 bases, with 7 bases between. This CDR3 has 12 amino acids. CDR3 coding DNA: TGTGCCAGCAGGGAGAGAACAGATACGCAGTATTTT. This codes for CASRERTDTQYF.

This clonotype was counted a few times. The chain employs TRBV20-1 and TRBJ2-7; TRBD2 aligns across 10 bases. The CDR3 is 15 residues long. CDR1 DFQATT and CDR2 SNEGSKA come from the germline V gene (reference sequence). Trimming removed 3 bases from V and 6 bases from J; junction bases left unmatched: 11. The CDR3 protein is CSASYSPSGSSEQYF. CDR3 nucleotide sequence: TGCAGTGCTAGTTATTCTCCTAGCGGGAGCTCCGAGCAGTACTTC.

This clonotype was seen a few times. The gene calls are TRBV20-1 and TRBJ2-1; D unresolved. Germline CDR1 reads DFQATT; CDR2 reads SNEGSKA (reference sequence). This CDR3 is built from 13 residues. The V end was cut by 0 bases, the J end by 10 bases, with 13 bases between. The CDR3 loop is CSARDTALPEQFF. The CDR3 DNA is TGCAGTGCTAGAGATACAGCGCTCCCGGAGCAGTTCTTC.

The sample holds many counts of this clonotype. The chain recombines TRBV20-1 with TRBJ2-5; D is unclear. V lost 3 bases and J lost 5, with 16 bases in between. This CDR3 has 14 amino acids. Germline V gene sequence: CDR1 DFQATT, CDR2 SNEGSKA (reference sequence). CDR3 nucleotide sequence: TGCAGTGCTAGCCCGGAACCTACCCGGGAGACCCAGTACTTC. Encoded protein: CSASPEPTRETQYF.